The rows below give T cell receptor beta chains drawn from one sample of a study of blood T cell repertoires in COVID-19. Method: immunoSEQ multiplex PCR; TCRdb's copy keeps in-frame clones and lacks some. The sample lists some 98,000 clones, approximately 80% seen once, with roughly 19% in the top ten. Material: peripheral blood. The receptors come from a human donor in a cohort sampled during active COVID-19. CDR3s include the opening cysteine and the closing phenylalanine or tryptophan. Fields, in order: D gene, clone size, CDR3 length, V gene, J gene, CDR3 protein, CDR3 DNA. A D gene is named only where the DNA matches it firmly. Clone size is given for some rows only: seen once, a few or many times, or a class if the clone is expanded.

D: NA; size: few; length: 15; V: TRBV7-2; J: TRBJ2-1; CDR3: CASSPDYNSYNEQFF; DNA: TGTGCCAGCAGCCCTGACTATAACTCCTACAATGAGCAGTTCTTC
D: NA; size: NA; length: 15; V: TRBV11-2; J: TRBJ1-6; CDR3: CASSLELTNNSPLHF; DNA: TGTGCCAGCAGCTTAGAGCTCACAAATAATTCACCCCTCCACTTT
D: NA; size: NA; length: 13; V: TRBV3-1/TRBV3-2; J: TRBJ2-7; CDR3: CASSSPGTYEQYF; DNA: TGTGCCAGCAGTTCCCCAGGTACCTACGAGCAGTACTTC
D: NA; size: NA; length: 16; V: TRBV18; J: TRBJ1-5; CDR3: CASSRSAGESNQPQHF; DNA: TGTGCCAGCTCACGTTCGGCGGGGGAGAGCAATCAGCCCCAGCATTTT
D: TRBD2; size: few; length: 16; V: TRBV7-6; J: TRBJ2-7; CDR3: CASSLGTSGDLYEQYF; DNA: TGTGCCAGCAGCCTCGGGACTAGCGGGGACCTCTACGAGCAGTACTTC
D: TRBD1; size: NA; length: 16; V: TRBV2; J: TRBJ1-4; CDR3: CASSPGGGQTNEKLFF; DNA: TGTGCCAGCAGCCCCGGTGGGGGACAGACTAATGAAAAACTGTTTTTT
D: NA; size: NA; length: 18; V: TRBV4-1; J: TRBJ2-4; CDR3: CASSQVLGGGLAKNIQYF; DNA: TGCGCCAGCAGCCAAGTATTAGGTGGCGGACTAGCCAAAAACATTCAGTACTTC
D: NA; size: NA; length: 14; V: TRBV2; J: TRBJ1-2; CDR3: CASSTDPPLYGYTF; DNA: TGTGCCAGCAGTACAGATCCTCCCCTCTATGGCTACACCTTC
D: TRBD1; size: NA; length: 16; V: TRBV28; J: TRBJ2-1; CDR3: CASSLRGTGSYNEQFF; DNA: TGTGCCAGCAGTTTACGTGGGACAGGCTCCTACAATGAGCAGTTCTTC
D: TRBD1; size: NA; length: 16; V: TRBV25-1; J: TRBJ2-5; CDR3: CASSELGTGGQETQYF; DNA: TGTGCCAGCAGTGAACTGGGGACAGGGGGGCAAGAGACCCAGTACTTC
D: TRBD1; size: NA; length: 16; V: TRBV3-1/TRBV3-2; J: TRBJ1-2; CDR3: CASSQGTGRRGYGYTF; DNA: TGTGCCAGCAGCCAAGGGACAGGTCGACGGGGCTATGGCTACACCTTC
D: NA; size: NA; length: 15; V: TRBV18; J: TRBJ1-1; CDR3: CASSPSRDMNTEAFF; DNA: TGTGCCAGCTCACCTAGTCGAGACATGAACACTGAAGCTTTCTTT
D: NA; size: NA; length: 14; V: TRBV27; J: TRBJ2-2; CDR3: CASSRLAVTGELFF; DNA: TGTGCCAGCAGCAGGCTAGCAGTAACCGGGGAGCTGTTTTTT
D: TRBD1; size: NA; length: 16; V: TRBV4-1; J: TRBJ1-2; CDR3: CASSQEGDRSLYGYTF; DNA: TGCGCCAGCAGCCAAGAAGGGGACAGGAGCCTCTATGGCTACACCTTC
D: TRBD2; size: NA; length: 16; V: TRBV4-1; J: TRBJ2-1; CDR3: CASSHETSGSYNEQFF; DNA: TGCGCCAGCAGCCACGAGACTAGCGGCAGTTACAATGAGCAGTTCTTC
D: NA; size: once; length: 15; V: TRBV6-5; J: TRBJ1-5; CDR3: CASRPGGGDNQPQHF; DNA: TGTGCCAGCAGACCGGGAGGGGGAGACAATCAGCCCCAGCATTTT
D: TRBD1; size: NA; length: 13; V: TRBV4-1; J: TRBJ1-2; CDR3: CASSYRGDYGYTF; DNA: TGCGCCAGCAGTTACAGGGGAGACTATGGCTACACCTTC
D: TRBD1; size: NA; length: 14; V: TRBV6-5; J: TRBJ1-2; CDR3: CASSDRGISYGYTF; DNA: TGTGCCAGCAGCGACAGGGGGATCAGCTATGGCTACACCTTC
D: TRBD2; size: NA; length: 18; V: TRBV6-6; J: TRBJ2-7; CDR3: CASSPRLAGGYGAYEQYF; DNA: TGTGCCAGCAGTCCCAGACTAGCGGGGGGATATGGGGCCTACGAGCAGTACTTC
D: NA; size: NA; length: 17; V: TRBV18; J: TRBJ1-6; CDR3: CASSPKSSQSYNSPLHF; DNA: TGTGCCAGCTCACCAAAGTCGTCGCAGTCTTATAATTCACCCCTCCACTTT
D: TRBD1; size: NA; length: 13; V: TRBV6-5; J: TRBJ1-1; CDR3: CASRPSGGTEAFF; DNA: TGTGCCAGCAGGCCCTCAGGGGGCACTGAAGCTTTCTTT
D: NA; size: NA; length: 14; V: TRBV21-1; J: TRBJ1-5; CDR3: CASSKREAGQPQHF; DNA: TGTGCCAGCAGCAAGAGGGAGGCGGGTCAGCCCCAGCATTTT
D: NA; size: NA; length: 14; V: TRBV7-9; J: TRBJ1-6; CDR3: CASSRGPLYSPLHF; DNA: TGTGCCAGCAGCCGGGGTCCCCTGTACTCACCCCTCCACTTT
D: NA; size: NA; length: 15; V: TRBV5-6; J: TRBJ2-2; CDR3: CASSRDFANTGELFF; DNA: TGTGCCAGCAGCCGGGACTTCGCGAACACCGGGGAGCTGTTTTTT
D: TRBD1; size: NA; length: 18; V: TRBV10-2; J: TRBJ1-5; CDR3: CASSDGGTGQGGNQPQHF; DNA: TGCGCCAGCAGTGACGGGGGGACAGGGCAAGGGGGCAATCAGCCCCAGCATTTT
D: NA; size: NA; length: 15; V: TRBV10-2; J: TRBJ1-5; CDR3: CASSYTGYSNQPQHF; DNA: TGCGCCAGCAGTTATACAGGGTATAGCAATCAGCCCCAGCATTTT
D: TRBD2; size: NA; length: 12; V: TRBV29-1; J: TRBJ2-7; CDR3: CSVEASGYEQYF; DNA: TGCAGCGTTGAGGCTAGCGGATACGAGCAGTACTTC
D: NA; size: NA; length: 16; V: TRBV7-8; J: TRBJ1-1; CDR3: CASSFSSTGGHTEAFF; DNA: TGTGCCAGCAGCTTTTCCTCCACGGGGGGCCACACTGAAGCTTTCTTT
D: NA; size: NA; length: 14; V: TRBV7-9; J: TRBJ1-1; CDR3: CASSLGTPNTEAFF; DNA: TGTGCCAGCAGCTTAGGGACACCGAACACTGAAGCTTTCTTT
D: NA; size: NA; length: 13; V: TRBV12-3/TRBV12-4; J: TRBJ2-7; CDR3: CASPPREKYEQYF; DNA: TGTGCCAGTCCACCCCGGGAGAAGTACGAGCAGTACTTC
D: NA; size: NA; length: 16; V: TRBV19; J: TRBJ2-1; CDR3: CASSITPPRTYNEQFF; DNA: TGTGCCAGTAGTATTACCCCCCCTAGAACCTACAATGAGCAGTTCTTC
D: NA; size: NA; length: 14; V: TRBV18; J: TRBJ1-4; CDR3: CASSKTGYGEKLFF; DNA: TGTGCCAGCTCCAAGACTGGGTATGGTGAAAAACTGTTTTTT
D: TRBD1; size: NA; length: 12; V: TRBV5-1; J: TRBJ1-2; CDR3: CASSPGQGGYTF; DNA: TGCGCCAGCAGCCCGGGACAGGGCGGCTACACCTTC
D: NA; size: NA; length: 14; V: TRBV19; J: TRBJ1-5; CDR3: CASSIESVNQPQHF; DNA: TGTGCCAGTAGTATAGAATCCGTCAATCAGCCCCAGCATTTT
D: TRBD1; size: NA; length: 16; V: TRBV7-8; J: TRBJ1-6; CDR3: CASSPYGQGSGSPLHF; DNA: TGTGCCAGCAGCCCCTACGGACAGGGTTCGGGCTCACCCCTCCACTTT
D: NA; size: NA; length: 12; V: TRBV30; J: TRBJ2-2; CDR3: CAWVELTGELFF; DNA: TGTGCCTGGGTGGAGCTCACCGGGGAGCTGTTTTTT
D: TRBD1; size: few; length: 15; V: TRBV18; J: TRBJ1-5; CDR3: CASSQQGGGNQPQHF; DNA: TGTGCCAGCTCCCAACAGGGGGGCGGCAATCAGCCCCAGCATTTT
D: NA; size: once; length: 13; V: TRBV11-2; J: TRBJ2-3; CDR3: CASSPRGAGTQYF; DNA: TGTGCCAGCAGCCCCCGGGGGGCGGGTACGCAGTATTTT
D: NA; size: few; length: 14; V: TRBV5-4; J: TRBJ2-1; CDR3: CASSNSGSYNEQFF; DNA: TGTGCCAGCAGTAATAGCGGCTCCTACAATGAGCAGTTCTTC
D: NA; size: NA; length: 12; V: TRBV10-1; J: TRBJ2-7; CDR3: CASSGSSYEQYF; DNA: TGCGCCAGCAGCGGTAGCTCCTACGAGCAGTACTTC
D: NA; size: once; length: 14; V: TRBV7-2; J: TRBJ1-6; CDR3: CASSSRVGDSPLHF; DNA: TGTGCCAGCAGCTCCAGGGTGGGTGATTCACCCCTCCACTTT
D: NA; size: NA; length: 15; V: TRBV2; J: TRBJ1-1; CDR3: CASGVTGLMNTEAFF; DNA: TGTGCCAGTGGGGTAACAGGGCTCATGAACACTGAAGCTTTCTTT
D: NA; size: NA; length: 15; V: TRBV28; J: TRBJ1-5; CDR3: CASSPQGKGNQPQHF; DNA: TGTGCCAGCAGTCCCCAGGGGAAGGGCAATCAGCCCCAGCATTTT
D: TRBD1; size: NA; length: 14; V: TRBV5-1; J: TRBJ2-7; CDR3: CASSLATGGDEQYF; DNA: TGCGCCAGCAGCTTGGCCACAGGGGGTGACGAGCAGTACTTC
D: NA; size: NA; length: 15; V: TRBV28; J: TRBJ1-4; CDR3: CASRKVQGGEEKLFF; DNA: TGTGCCAGCAGGAAGGTACAGGGTGGAGAGGAAAAACTGTTTTTT
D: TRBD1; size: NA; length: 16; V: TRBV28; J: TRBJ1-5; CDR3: CASSFRTGIGNQPQHF; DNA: TGTGCCAGCAGCTTTCGGACAGGGATAGGCAATCAGCCCCAGCATTTT
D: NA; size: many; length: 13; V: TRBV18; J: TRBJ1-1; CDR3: CASSQGRNTEAFF; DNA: TGTGCCAGCTCCCAAGGGAGGAACACTGAAGCTTTCTTT
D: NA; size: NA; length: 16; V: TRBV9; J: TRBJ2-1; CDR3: CASSISGLAVYNEQFF; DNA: TGTGCCAGCAGTATCTCGGGGTTGGCGGTATATAATGAGCAGTTCTTC
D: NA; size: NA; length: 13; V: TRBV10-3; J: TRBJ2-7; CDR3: CAIRDSGIHEQYF; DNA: TGTGCCATCAGGGACTCCGGTATCCACGAGCAGTACTTC
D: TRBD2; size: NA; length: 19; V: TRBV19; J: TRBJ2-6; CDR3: CASRPPSGRYGGGANVLTF; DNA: TGTGCCAGTAGGCCCCCAAGCGGGAGGTACGGCGGTGGGGCCAACGTCCTGACTTTC
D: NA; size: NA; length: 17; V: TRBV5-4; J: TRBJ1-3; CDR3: CASSTRGSLSERNTIYF; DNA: TGTGCCAGCAGCACACGCGGCAGCCTCTCTGAGAGAAACACCATATATTTT
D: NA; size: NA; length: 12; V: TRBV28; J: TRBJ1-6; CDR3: CASRQGYSPLHF; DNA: TGTGCCAGCAGGCAGGGGTATTCACCCCTCCACTTT
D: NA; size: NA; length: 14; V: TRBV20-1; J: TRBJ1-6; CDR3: CSASGQGYNSPLHF; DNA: TGCAGTGCTAGTGGACAAGGCTATAATTCACCCCTCCACTTT
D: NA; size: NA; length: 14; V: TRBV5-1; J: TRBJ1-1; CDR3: CASSEGHENTEAFF; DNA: TGCGCCAGCAGCGAGGGACACGAGAACACTGAAGCTTTCTTT
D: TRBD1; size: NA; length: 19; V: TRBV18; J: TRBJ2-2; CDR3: CASSTRPTTGGGYTGELFF; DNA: TGTGCCAGCTCAACGCGACCAACCACAGGGGGCGGCTACACCGGGGAGCTGTTTTTT
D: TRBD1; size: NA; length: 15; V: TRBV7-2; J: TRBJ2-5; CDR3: CASSQSTGGIGTQYF; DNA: TGTGCCAGCAGCCAGTCGACAGGGGGCATCGGGACCCAGTACTTC
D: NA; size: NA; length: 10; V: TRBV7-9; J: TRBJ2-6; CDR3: CASSLSVLTF; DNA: TGTGCCAGCAGCCTTTCCGTCCTGACTTTC
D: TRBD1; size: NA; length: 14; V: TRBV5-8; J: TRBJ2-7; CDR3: CASSTGQGADEQYF; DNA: TGTGCCAGCAGCACCGGACAGGGGGCGGACGAGCAGTACTTC